This TCR beta chain was recorded in a study of cytomegalovirus exposure and HLA in healthy donors (TCRdb year 2017). General notes on the study: According to a later analysis, the roughly 130 validation repertoires were produced on the same platform as the approximately 610 repertoires of the first cohort. The study was designed to test whether signatures of past pathogen exposure could be identified by cataloging public T cell receptors. In addition to the first cohort of several hundred subjects, a separate validation cohort of 120 different subjects was used. To predict cytomegalovirus infection status, the study brought together high-throughput TCR immunosequencing, statistical association of individual TCRs with disease status, and machine learning.

Germline trimming amounts to 6 bases on V and 2 bases on J, with 9 as the count of junction bases outside the gene matches. Reading the germline V gene (reference sequence) gives CDR1 MNHNY and CDR2 SVGAGI. The CDR3, from cysteine to phenylalanine, totals 16 residues. Just CDR3 DNA is preserved here, 48 bases in frame from base 1. Library preparation employed the immunoSEQ multiplex PCR assay. The paper's data handling went like this. A statistical classification framework was developed to diagnose cytomegalovirus status using the catalog of TCR beta chain sequences. In its TCRdb copy, this immuneACCESS table keeps in-frame sequences only and misses some clones. Where compared with another copy, unresolved V genes explain less than half of these, and the others have no known cause. For V, J and clone size, that table is used; D and trimming come from the DNA. The sample contains around 300,000 clones, around nine tenths of them found a single time. The top ten clones comprise 0.92% of the sample.

Donors formed part of the validation cohort, which comprised over a hundred subjects and was distinct from the first cohort of under 850 subjects. Study-level results and caveats: Most TCR sequences were observed very rarely across donors, whereas some public TCRs were present in many individuals. In vitro tests confirmed that three of the cytomegalovirus-associated TCR beta chains recognize cytomegalovirus antigens. Of the cluster scores, approximately 95% were above 0 in a later analysis, which found that TCRs clustered in the first cohort also tended to co-occur in the approximately 130 validation repertoires. A later analysis lacked HLA typing for the validation cohort, so it scored co-occurrence in that cohort across all 110 or so repertoires. It was suggested by the authors that the approach could potentially be generalized to other disease states and immunological phenotypes. The classifier was reported to diagnose cytomegalovirus status with high specificity and sensitivity in both the original cohort and the validation cohort. In the study, approximately 160 TCR beta chains were listed as associated with cytomegalovirus.

There are a few counts of this clone. There is no known antigen for this receptor. No base quality values were provided; no much bigger clone lies one nucleotide off. Material for sequencing was PBMCs. Recombination joined TRBV6-6 with TRBJ2-3, and TRBD2 aligns with 9 junction nucleotides. The TCR sequence derives from a young woman in good health and CMV-seronegative. The CDR3 has the sequence CASSGGAGGATDTQYF. The DNA is as follows: TGTGCCAGCAGCGGGGGAGCGGGAGGCGCCACAGATACGCAGTATTTT.